These 27 T cell receptor beta chains were sequenced from one sample in a study of cytomegalovirus exposure and HLA in healthy donors. Here immunoSEQ multiplex PCR was the method, and the copy in TCRdb shows in-frame clones only, minus some. The table includes 150,000 to 200,000 clones, 80% to 85% detected once. Sequenced sample: PBMCs. Receptors originate from a woman aged 18-30 years in good health and CMV-seropositive.

V gene TRBV4-2 combines with J gene TRBJ2-2; 7 bases match TRBD1. The CDR3 contains 17 residues. The junction had 8 bases not matched to a gene; V was cut back by 0 bases and J by 4 bases. In germline, CDR1 is LGHNA, CDR2 YNFKEQ. The CDR3 nucleotides read TGTGCCAGCAGCCAAGATTTACAGGGGTCTTCCACCGGGGAGCTGTTTTTT. Translating it yields CASSQDLQGSSTGELFF.

This rearrangement joins TRBV13 to TRBJ2-7; tentative D call: TRBD1 (6 bases). The CDR3 loop spans 15 amino acids. Trimming pared 5 bases from V and 0 bases from J, leaving 14 bases between. In germline, CDR1 is PRHDT, CDR2 FYEKMQ (reference sequence). CDR3 amino acids: CASSTRQEFSYEQYF. CDR3 DNA: TGTGCCAGCAGCACCCGACAGGAGTTCTCCTACGAGCAGTACTTC.

CDR3 protein: CASGSGYTF. For the CDR3, the DNA is TGTGCCAGCGGCAGTGGCTACACCTTC. The chain uses TRBV9 and TRBJ1-2; D uncertain. CDR3 length: 9 residues. Per germline, CDR1 SGDLS and CDR2 YYNGEE. The germline V and J ends were trimmed by 7 bases and 7 bases, with 5 bases remaining between them. The full variable domain, its missing parts supplied by reference TRBV9 and TRBJ1-2, is DSGVTQTPKHLITATGQRVTLRCSPRSGDLSVYWYQQSLDQGLQFLIQYYNGEERAKGNILERFSAQQFPDLHSELNLSSLELGDSALYFCASGSGYTFGSGTRLTVV.

The chain combines TRBV21-1 with TRBJ2-2; the DNA was not used to check the table's D call, TRBD1. TRBV21-1 is listed as a pseudogene. CDR3 length: 16 amino acids. CDR3 protein: CASRRQVLWWTGELFF. The CDR3 DNA sequence: TGTGCCAGCAGACGACAGGTACTTTGGTGGACCGGGGAGCTGTTTTTT.

The chain uses TRBV5-6 and TRBJ2-6; D is unresolved. CDR1 is SGHDT and CDR2 is YYEEEE in the germline V gene. The CDR3 loop spans 16 amino acids. Deletions cut 2 bases from V and 0 bases from J, with 9 bases between. This CDR3 is CASSFSLVSGANVLTF. The CDR3 DNA follows: TGTGCCAGCAGCTTTAGCCTTGTCTCTGGGGCCAACGTCCTGACTTTC.

This clone was recorded at least ten times. The chain carries TRBV6-1 and TRBJ2-2; 8 bases map to TRBD1. Germline CDR1 is MNHNS and CDR2 is SASEGT. Trimming at V came to 4 bases and at J to 6 bases, leaving 7 bases not matched to a gene. The CDR3 runs to 15 residues. CDR3 DNA: TGTGCCAGCAGTGCGGAGGAGACAGGGGCCGGGGAGCTGTTTTTT. Translated: CASSAEETGAGELFF.

The chain carries TRBV19 and TRBJ1-1, with TRBD1 identical over 7 bases. Per germline, CDR1 LNHDA and CDR2 SQIVND (reference sequence). The ends lost 5 bases at V and 0 bases at J; junction bases unmatched: 12. This CDR3 spans 17 amino acids. The CDR3 coding sequence is TGTGCCAGTAGTTCACCGGGACAGTATACTATGAACACTGAAGCTTTCTTT. Translated, it gives CASSSPGQYTMNTEAFF.

This clone was observed at least ten times. The chain joins TRBV10-1 to TRBJ1-5; a possible D gene is TRBD1 (5 bases). CDR1 and CDR2 (germline): WNHNN, SYGVQD (reference sequence). Trimming cost V 3 bases and J 7 bases, with 7 bases left between them. The CDR3 loop spans 12 amino acids. CDR3 coding DNA: TGCGCCAGCAGTGAATACAGGCAGCCCCAGCATTTT. Translating it yields CASSEYRQPQHF.

This chain links TRBV9 with TRBJ2-3, with D maybe TRBD2 (7 bases). This CDR3 is 15 amino acids long. Germline CDR1 is SGDLS and CDR2 is YYNGEE. V was cut by 4 bases and J by 2 bases, with 14 bases left in between. The CDR3: CASSPRGPNTDTQYF. The CDR3, as DNA: TGTGCCAGCAGCCCGCGGGGGCCCAACACAGATACGCAGTATTTT.

The chain recombines TRBV27 with TRBJ1-1; 11 bases fit TRBD1. This CDR3 comprises 16 residues. The V segment lost 5 bases and the J segment 5 bases; nucleotides outside the gene matches: 10. Germline V gives CDR1 MNHEY, CDR2 SMNVEV (reference sequence). The CDR3 here is CASSLWTGGQGTEAFF. The CDR3 DNA follows: TGTGCCAGCAGTCTATGGACAGGGGGCCAGGGGACTGAAGCTTTCTTT.

The chain recombines TRBV14 with TRBJ1-2, with 9 nucleotides matching TRBD1. Germline trimming cut 0 bases from V and 6 bases from J; bases unmatched to any gene: 5. The germline CDR1 and CDR2 sequences are SGHDN and FVKESK. The CDR3 covers 15 residues. Here the CDR3 DNA reads TGTGCCAGCAGCCAAGATACAGGGGGCTATAATGGCTACACCTTC. It yields the protein CASSQDTGGYNGYTF.

In the case of this clone: In the same sample, other DNA sequences code for this CDR3. The chain is built from TRBV5-1 and TRBJ2-3; tentatively, D is TRBD2 (6 bases). V lost 2 bases to trimming and J lost 1 base, with 11 bases between them. Germline V gene lookup returns CDR1 SGHRS and CDR2 YFSETQ. This CDR3 has 15 amino acids. CDR3 nucleotide sequence: TGCGCCAGCAGCTTACGGGGGTTGGGCACAGATACGCAGTATTTT. Its translation: CASSLRGLGTDTQYF. The full variable domain, completed using reference TRBV5-1 and TRBJ2-3, is KAGVTQTPRYLIKTRGQQVTLSCSPISGHRSVSWYQQTPGQGLQFLFEYFSETQRNKGNFPGRFSGRQFSNSRSEMNVSTLELGDSALYLCASSLRGLGTDTQYFGPGTRLTVL.

The chain recombines TRBV6-1 with TRBJ1-1; 9 positions match TRBD1. Germline trimming cut 6 bases from V and 5 bases from J; bases unmatched to any gene: 7. CDR3 length: 14 residues. CDR1 and CDR2 (germline): MNHNS, SASEGT. CDR3 sequence: CASRSGTGWTEAFF. CDR3 bases: TGTGCCAGCAGGTCCGGGACAGGGTGGACTGAAGCTTTCTTT.

This chain connects TRBV19 to TRBJ2-7; D may be TRBD1 (7 bases). Trimming stripped 5 bases from V and 0 bases from J, with 11 bases between. This CDR3 spans 14 amino acids. The germline CDR1 and CDR2 sequences are LNHDA and SQIVND (reference sequence). The DNA of the CDR3 is TGTGCCAGTAGTGCGGGACAGCCCTCCTACGAGCAGTACTTC. Its protein is CASSAGQPSYEQYF.

This chain links TRBV6-1 with TRBJ1-6; 9 positions agree with TRBD1. Trimming at V came to 7 bases and at J to 6 bases, leaving 7 bases not matched to a gene. This CDR3 comprises 15 residues. Germline V gene sequence: CDR1 MNHNS, CDR2 SASEGT. CDR3 in amino acids: CASTSGTGPNSPLHF. In nucleotides, the CDR3 is TGTGCCAGCACCTCCGGGACAGGGCCTAATTCACCCCTCCACTTT.

This chain links TRBV15 with TRBJ2-6, with a tentative D call TRBD2 (6 bases). There are 17 residues in the CDR3. V lost 3 bases and J lost 0, with 12 bases in between. Germline assignment: CDR1 LNHNV and CDR2 YYDKDF (reference sequence). This CDR3 is CATSRGGLSSGANVLTF. CDR3 bases: TGTGCCACCAGCAGGGGGGGACTCAGCTCTGGGGCCAACGTCCTGACTTTC. Supplemented by reference TRBV15 and TRBJ2-6, the full variable domain reads DAMVIQNPRYQVTQFGKPVTLSCSQTLNHNVMYWYQQKSSQAPKLLFHYYDKDFNNEADTPDNFQSRRPNTSFCFLDIRSPGLGDTAMYLCATSRGGLSSGANVLTFGAGSRLTVL.

The chain has TRBV7-9 and TRBJ2-7, with a tentative D call TRBD2 (6 bases). V was clipped by 3 bases and J by 2 bases, with 17 bases between them. This CDR3 spans 16 amino acids. CDR1 is SEHNR and CDR2 is FQNEAQ in the germline V gene (reference sequence). The CDR3 sequence: CASSLILGGRPYEQYF. CDR3 nucleotide sequence: TGTGCCAGCAGCTTGATTTTGGGGGGAAGACCCTACGAGCAGTACTTC.

This clone came up a few times. This chain joins TRBV5-1 and TRBJ1-4; D is ambiguous. V lost 5 bases and J 2 bases, leaving 7 bases between the germline ends. The CDR3 spans 13 residues. CDR1 is SGHRS, CDR2 YFSETQ, per germline. The CDR3 is CASSPGTNEKLFF. In nucleotides, the CDR3 is TGCGCCAGCAGTCCGGGGACTAATGAAAAACTGTTTTTT.

This sequence joins TRBV27 and TRBJ2-5, with 10 bases fitting TRBD2. Germline V lookup: CDR1 MNHEY, CDR2 SMNVEV (reference sequence). This CDR3 is built from 15 residues. After removal of 5 bases from V and 5 bases from J, the junction contained 8 bases not matched to a gene. CDR3: CASSPLAGAGETQYF. The CDR3 DNA follows: TGTGCCAGCAGTCCGCTAGCGGGGGCGGGCGAGACCCAGTACTTC.

The J gene is TRBJ1-2, the V gene TRBV5-4, with D perhaps matching TRBD1 (5 bases). CDR1 and CDR2 from the germline V gene are SGHNT and YYREEE (reference sequence). Trimming pared 5 bases from V and 5 bases from J, leaving 22 bases between. This CDR3 has 16 residues. The CDR3 here is CASRGGRGPSLYGYTF. CDR3 bases: TGTGCCAGCAGGGGGGGACGGGGCCCTAGTCTGTATGGCTACACCTTC. The complete variable domain, with remaining parts taken from reference TRBV5-4 and TRBJ1-2, reads ETGVTQSPTHLIKTRGQQVTLRCSSQSGHNTVSWYQQALGQGPQFIFQYYREEENGRGNFPPRFSGLQFPNYSSELNVNALELDDSALYLCASRGGRGPSLYGYTFGSGTRLTVV.

The CDR3 here is CASSEVRGYEQYF. The CDR3 DNA reads TGTGCCAGCAGTGAGGTCAGGGGATACGAGCAGTACTTC. The chain combines TRBV2 with TRBJ2-7, with a possible D match to TRBD1 (6 bases). V was cut by 3 bases and J by 4 bases, with 10 bases left in between. This CDR3 is built from 13 residues. Germline V gene sequence: CDR1 SNHLY, CDR2 FYNNEI. Drawing the rest from reference TRBV2 and TRBJ2-7, the complete variable domain is EPEVTQTPSHQVTQMGQEVILRCVPISNHLYFYWYRQILGQKVEFLVSFYNNEISEKSEIFDDQFSVERPDGSNFTLKIRSTKLEDSAMYFCASSEVRGYEQYFGPGTRLTVT.

This chain connects TRBV4-3 to TRBJ1-2; no clear D. V gave up 3 bases and J gave up 4 bases, with 15 bases separating them. The CDR3 runs 15 residues. In germline, CDR1 is LGHNA, CDR2 YSLEER. The CDR3 loop is CASSHLAGFFYGYTF. Here the CDR3 DNA reads TGCGCCAGCAGCCACCTAGCAGGATTCTTCTATGGCTACACCTTC.

Concerning this clone itself: Other nucleotide sequences from this sample produce the same CDR3. This chain joins TRBV7-9 and TRBJ1-2; TRBD1 matches 9 bases. V dropped 4 bases and J dropped 5; count of bases not matched to a gene: 5. The CDR3 consists of 14 residues. CDR1 and CDR2 from the germline V gene are SEHNR and FQNEAQ (reference sequence). CDR3 amino acids: CASSSGQGSYGYTF. In nucleotides, the CDR3 is TGTGCCAGCAGCTCGGGACAGGGCTCATATGGCTACACCTTC.

This chain uses TRBV11-3 with TRBJ1-1; D is unresolved. CDR3 length: 13 amino acids. CDR1 is SGHNT and CDR2 is YENEEA in the germline V gene. Trimming pared 3 bases from V and 4 bases from J, leaving 9 bases between. This chain's CDR3 is CASSLYFGTEAFF. The CDR3, as DNA: TGTGCCAGCAGCTTGTATTTCGGCACTGAAGCTTTCTTT.

The chain carries TRBV5-5 and TRBJ1-5; tentatively, D is TRBD1 (5 bases). This CDR3 comprises 15 residues. Trimming took 4 bases from V and 3 from J, leaving 14 bases between them. Germline CDR1 reads SGHKS; CDR2 reads YYEKEE (reference sequence). Here the CDR3 reads CASSLRGEANQPQHF. CDR3 DNA: TGTGCCAGCAGCCTGCGGGGGGAGGCCAATCAGCCCCAGCATTTT.

This clone was counted once. This chain uses TRBV4-3 with TRBJ1-2, with a tentative D call TRBD1 (6 bases). Trimming cost V 3 bases and J 6 bases, with 26 bases left between them. The CDR3 consists of 18 residues. CDR1 is LGHNA, CDR2 YSLEER, per germline. CDR3 residues: CASSHYHRDIQTQDGYTF. The CDR3 region has the DNA TGCGCCAGCAGCCATTACCACCGGGACATCCAAACCCAGGATGGCTACACCTTC.

This clone was detected only once. The chain combines TRBV14 with TRBJ2-1, with 7 bases that match TRBD1. V shed 5 bases and J 8 bases; nucleotides not matched to a gene: 21. The CDR3 has 18 amino acids. Germline V gives CDR1 SGHDN, CDR2 FVKESK. This CDR3 is CASSSTIQRQGRSDEQFF. The CDR3 DNA sequence: TGTGCCAGCAGCTCAACTATTCAAAGACAGGGAAGGTCGGATGAGCAGTTCTTC.